The T cell receptor beta chain described here comes from a study of identical twins. This clonotype was detected many times. Its antigen remains unidentified. The CDR3 consists of 15 residues. From germline, CDR1 is MGHRA and CDR2 YSYEKL. Trimming stripped 0 bases from V and 5 bases from J, with 13 bases between. A universal primer site was added by template switching, and unique molecular identifiers were carried by the cDNA. TCRdb reanalysed the 5' RACE reads using MiXCR and keeps one entry per CDR3 protein. In the table there are over 550,000 distinct CDR3 sequences, roughly 6.6% of which are singletons. Study findings and constraints: Beta clonotypes that were abundant in cord blood contained fewer insertions, a pattern absent from memory repertoires.

This sample also belongs to another study, concerning yellow fever vaccine responses in identical twins.

The source material was PBMCs. The chain couples TRBV4-1 to TRBJ1-1, with D hard to call. This receptor was identified in a woman in her late teens or twenties in good health. As DNA, the CDR3 is TGCGCCAGCAGCCAAGAAGGCTCGGGGAGGACTGAAGCTTTCTTT. This translates into CASSQEGSGRTEAFF.